This TCR beta chain was obtained from a study of identical twins (dated by TCRdb to the mid-2010s). For the wider study: The study deep-sequenced TCR alpha and beta repertoires from monozygotic twins, unrelated adults of various ages and cord blood to test whether fetal clonotypes persist. To rule out contamination, the twin experiments were replicated at different times with different library preparation protocols. Overall study results and their limits: Excess twin sharing in beta out-of-frame sequences was weaker because fewer shared sequences lowered the signal-to-noise ratio. Fewer insertions were carried by abundant cord blood beta clonotypes, a similar but weaker trend appeared in young adult naive repertoires, and no such trend appeared in memory repertoires. Out-of-frame TCR alpha sequences shared between twins showed an excess of low generation-probability sequences compared with coincidental sharing between unrelated individuals. Recombination models systematically underestimated out-of-frame TCR alpha sharing in monozygotic twins but agreed with sharing between unrelated individuals. Invariant T cells such as MAIT and iNKT could partly confound zero-insertion analyses, though diverse VJ usage argued against this for most clonotypes. Because the same donors could not be followed over many years, the conclusions depended on cross-sectional statistical analysis.

To prepare the library, 5' RACE was applied. The sequencer was an Illumina HiSeq 2000. A universal primer binding site was introduced by template switching, and a unique molecular identifier was present in the final cDNA, enabling accurate counting of TCR cDNA molecules. Specific primers in the conserved constant-segment region were used to synthesize first-strand cDNA for the TCR alpha and beta chains. To control for contamination, every cDNA library was double barcoded, receiving both a SMART-Mk sample barcode and Illumina barcodes. TruSeq adapter sequences and Illumina sample barcodes were added in two successive PCR steps. The TCR alpha and beta cDNA libraries were sequenced on the Illumina HiSeq platform using custom primers. Per the original workflow: MiGEC processed the raw reads to extract unique molecular identifiers, while MiXCR was used to determine the CDR3 positions. Recombination models were inferred per individual with the repgenHMM and IGoR tools using an EM algorithm. The tcR package in R was used for shared clonotype analysis, with sharing normalized by the product of cloneset sizes. Out-of-frame nonproductive sequences were analyzed to study raw recombination free of thymic and clonal selection effects. In TCRdb, the public reads were trimmed at Q25 with fastp and aligned with MiXCR, with productive beta chains retained. Each entry merges the rows of one CDR3 protein and shows their most common DNA and genes. TCRdb, not the original authors, processed these V and J calls. This sample is represented by roughly 1,500,000 distinct CDR3 sequences; 25% to 35% of them were singletons. 0.25% to 0.3% of the sample is in the top ten clones.

Via the germline V gene, CDR1 is SGHTS and CDR2 YDEGEE. From cysteine to phenylalanine, the CDR3 is 17 amino acids long. This entry keeps only the CDR3 DNA: 51 bases, framed from base 1. V is shortened by 4 bases, J by 3 bases, and the region joining them spans 19 bases. Note on this clonotype: What antigen it recognizes has not been identified. Base quality data are lacking; no much larger clone is found one base away.

Every donor in the study was a healthy Caucasian. The specimen was cord blood. The sequence links TRBV5-8 to TRBJ2-2; possibly the D gene is TRBD2, per 6 matching bases. The receptor was derived from a newborn girl in good health. The nucleotide sequence is TGTGCCAGCAGCCTGGACGGAACGGGAGCCCACACCGGGGAGCTGTTTTTT. It encodes CASSLDGTGAHTGELFF.